The 27 T cell receptor beta chains reported below all come from one sample, sequenced in a study of T cells in Graves' hyperthyroidism and ophthalmopathy. The CDR3 regions of TCR beta were amplified from RNA transcripts. When the TCR CDR3 underwent first-round RT-PCR, the HTBI primer set was used. TCRdb re-called the multiplex PCR reads through MiXCR, storing one row per CDR3 protein. This sample has under 600,000 distinct CDR3 sequences, with approximately 15% found just once. The sequencing sample was made of blood. These receptors were taken from a woman between 40 and 55 years old with Graves' ophthalmopathy.

CDR3 sequence: CSASTSGTYNEQFF. The CDR3 DNA sequence: TGCAGTGCGAGTACTAGCGGGACGTACAATGAGCAGTTCTTC. The chain has TRBV20-1 and TRBJ2-1; TRBD2 matches 10 bases. V shed 6 bases and J 4 bases; nucleotides not matched to a gene: 6. Germline-derived CDR1 and CDR2 are DFQATT and SNEGSKA (reference sequence). The CDR3 totals 14 residues.

This clonotype was recorded at least ten times. The chain couples TRBV11-2 to TRBJ2-5, with D hard to call. Germline CDR1 SGHAT, CDR2 FQNNGV. Trimming removed 4 bases from V and 7 bases from J, with 16 bases in between. The CDR3 runs to 14 residues. The CDR3 reads CASSSLRALPTQYF. The CDR3 DNA sequence: TGTGCCAGCAGCTCACTCCGGGCCCTGCCGACCCAGTACTTC.

The table lists this clonotype with a few counts. The chain has TRBV3-1 and TRBJ2-1; 11 positions match TRBD2. The V gene end was trimmed by 2 bases and the J gene end by 10 bases; junction bases not matched to a gene: 7. The CDR3 has 15 residues. Germline V lookup: CDR1 LGHDT, CDR2 YNNKEL (reference sequence). CDR3 loop: CASSQPSGGLTEQFF. CDR3 DNA: TGTGCCAGCAGCCAACCTAGCGGGGGGCTCACGGAGCAGTTCTTC.

This clonotype was recorded many times. V is TRBV5-1 and J is TRBJ2-3, with D perhaps TRBD2 (5 bases). The CDR3 consists of 16 residues. Trimming left V 0 bases short and J 0 bases short, with 11 bases between. In germline, CDR1 is SGHRS, CDR2 YFSETQ. CDR3 DNA sequence: TGCGCCAGCAGCTTGGCCGAGGGCCTTAGCACAGATACGCAGTATTTT. Translated, it gives CASSLAEGLSTDTQYF.

This clonotype was seen a handful of times. The chain employs TRBV6-5 and TRBJ1-2; D gene uncertain. Germline V gene lookup returns CDR1 MNHEY and CDR2 SVGAGI. Trimming shortened V by 5 bases and J by 4 bases, and 11 bases separated the two germline ends. This CDR3 spans 13 amino acids. The CDR3 DNA follows: TGTGCCAGCAGTCTATCGAGACCCTATGGCTACACCTTC. Its protein product is CASSLSRPYGYTF.

This clonotype showed up many times. The chain has TRBV6-1 and TRBJ1-2; D is ambiguous. Per the germline V gene, CDR1 is MNHNS and CDR2 is SASEGT. Trimming stripped 2 bases from V and 5 bases from J, with 15 bases between. This CDR3 comprises 15 residues. For the CDR3, the DNA is TGTGCCAGCAGTGAACCAGGTGTTAGTAGTTATGGCTACACCTTC. This gives the protein CASSEPGVSSYGYTF.

This clonotype was seen ten or more times. The chain uses TRBV20-1 and TRBJ2-7, with 8 positions matching TRBD2. This CDR3 has 13 amino acids. CDR1 DFQATT and CDR2 SNEGSKA come from the germline V gene (reference sequence). J lost 0 bases, V lost 6 bases, and 4 bases had no gene match. CDR3 sequence: CSAPSGSSYEQYF. The CDR3, as DNA: TGCAGTGCCCCCAGCGGGAGCTCCTACGAGCAGTACTTC.

The sample holds many counts of this clonotype. The gene calls are TRBV12-3 or TRBV12-4 and TRBJ2-4, with D unresolved. The CDR3 covers 14 residues. V shed 1 base and J shed 8 bases, with 12 bases lying between them. As DNA, the CDR3 is TGTGCCAGCAGTTTAGATGGCCCCCTGGACATTCAGTACTTC. It encodes CASSLDGPLDIQYF.

This clonotype was seen many times. The V and J genes are TRBV6-1 and TRBJ1-1, with D hard to call. V shed 4 bases and J shed 0 bases, with 9 bases lying between them. Germline V gene data show CDR1 as MNHNS and CDR2 as SASEGT. This CDR3 spans 14 amino acids. The CDR3 coding sequence is TGTGCCAGCAGTGTCAACAACCTGAACACTGAAGCTTTCTTT. Translated: CASSVNNLNTEAFF.

This clonotype was detected ten times or more. This sequence joins TRBV2 and TRBJ1-5, with no clear D. The germline CDR1 and CDR2 sequences are SNHLY and FYNNEI. The V end lost 3 bases, the J end lost 0 bases, and 9 bases lay between the germline ends. The CDR3 spans 15 residues. The DNA for the CDR3 is TGTGCCAGCAGTGAGGGGAGGCCTAGCAATCAGCCCCAGCATTTT. Amino acids: CASSEGRPSNQPQHF.

This clonotype was seen at least ten times. The chain uses TRBV30 and TRBJ1-2; D is unresolved. From germline, CDR1 is GTSNPN and CDR2 SVGIG (reference sequence). V shed 3 bases and J shed 2 bases, with 7 bases lying between them. This CDR3 spans 12 amino acids. The CDR3 DNA is TGTGCCTGGAGGGCAGGAAACTATGGCTACACCTTC. Translation gives CAWRAGNYGYTF.

This clonotype was detected only a few times. This chain connects TRBV19 to TRBJ1-6; D not certain. CDR1 and CDR2 from the germline V gene are LNHDA and SQIVND (reference sequence). This CDR3 has 16 residues. Trimming removed 1 base from V and 2 bases from J, with 9 bases in between. Written as DNA, the CDR3 is TGTGCCAGTAGTATAGTCGGAGGGACCTATAATTCACCCCTCCACTTT. The encoded protein is CASSIVGGTYNSPLHF.

This clonotype has ten or more counts. The chain couples TRBV30 to TRBJ1-6; no clear D. The CDR3 has 17 amino acids. In germline, CDR1 is GTSNPN, CDR2 SVGIG (reference sequence). Trimming stripped 6 bases from V and 0 bases from J, with 18 bases between. This CDR3 reads CACAARAISSYNSPLHF. The CDR3 nucleotides are TGTGCCTGCGCCGCAAGGGCAATTAGCTCCTATAATTCACCCCTCCACTTT.

This clonotype is a singleton in its sample. The chain employs TRBV4-2 and TRBJ2-3; 8 bases fit TRBD2. Germline V CDR1 and CDR2: LGHNA, YNFKEQ. V was pared by 4 bases and J by 4 bases, with 7 bases of the junction left unmatched. This CDR3 has 15 residues. The CDR3 coding sequence is TGTGCCAGCAGCCGGGGGTCGGGGGGGGCAGATACGCAGTATTTT. This gives the protein CASSRGSGGADTQYF.

This clonotype was seen a few times. The genes are TRBV12-3 or TRBV12-4 and TRBJ1-4, with D perhaps TRBD1 (5 bases). The CDR3 is made up of 15 amino acids. Deletions cut 2 bases from V and 11 bases from J, with 18 bases between. The CDR3 DNA follows: TGTGCCAGCAGTTTAAATACAGGACGCGTGGGGAAACTGTTTTTT. This gives the protein CASSLNTGRVGKLFF.

The rearrangement joins TRBV19 to TRBJ1-4; no firm D call. The CDR3 spans 16 residues. V was cut by 4 bases and J by 0 bases, with 12 bases left in between. The germline V gene encodes CDR1 LNHDA and CDR2 SQIVND (reference sequence). The CDR3 nucleotides read TGTGCCAGTAGTACGTTCGTGGGCGCAACTAATGAAAAACTGTTTTTT. This gives the protein CASSTFVGATNEKLFF.

In this sample, this clonotype turned up a few times. The chain combines TRBV19 with TRBJ2-1; 10 positions match TRBD2. The CDR3 length is 17 residues. Germline trimming cut 6 bases from V and 0 bases from J; bases unmatched to any gene: 8. Germline CDR1 is LNHDA and CDR2 is SQIVND (reference sequence). The CDR3 loop reads CASRGPSGSTSYNEQFF. For the CDR3, the DNA is TGTGCCAGTAGGGGACCTAGCGGGAGTACCTCCTACAATGAGCAGTTCTTC.

This clonotype appeared many times. This chain connects TRBV2 to TRBJ2-4; 7 positions match TRBD1. CDR3 length equals 18 residues. Germline V gene lookup returns CDR1 SNHLY and CDR2 FYNNEI. V dropped 3 bases and J dropped 0; count of bases not matched to a gene: 11. CDR3 in DNA: TGTGCCAGCAGTGATAGCCGCGGACAGGAACTAGCCAAAAACATTCAGTACTTC. Translating it yields CASSDSRGQELAKNIQYF.

This clonotype was seen ten or more times. The chain uses TRBV2 and TRBJ1-1; TRBD1 is a possible D gene (5 bases). The CDR3 length is 16 residues. CDR1 SNHLY and CDR2 FYNNEI come from the germline V gene. Trimming stripped 6 bases from V and 1 base from J, with 18 bases between. The CDR3 loop is CASRERAGNTNTEAFF. CDR3 bases: TGTGCCAGCAGGGAGCGGGCAGGGAATACGAACACTGAAGCTTTCTTT.

This clonotype has a handful of counts. Relative to the germline gene, one junction end is altered; a read error may explain this. V usage is TRBV2 and J usage is TRBJ1-5, with D uncertain. The CDR3 is 13 residues long. Germline loops: CDR1 SNHLY, CDR2 FYNNEI. CDR3 protein: CAGSVIRNQPQHF. The CDR3 DNA reads as TGTGCCGGCAGTGTAATACGGAATCAGCCCCAGCATTTT.

The genes are TRBV15 and TRBJ2-4, with a weak D call TRBD2 (6 bases). This CDR3 is built from 11 residues. The V end was cut by 5 bases, the J end by 7 bases, with 6 bases between. CDR1 and CDR2 from the germline V gene are LNHNV and YYDKDF (reference sequence). The CDR3 DNA reads as TGTGCCACCAGCGGAGGGAACATTCAGTACTTC. Protein: CATSGGNIQYF.

This clonotype was observed many times. The chain uses TRBV12-3 or TRBV12-4 and TRBJ2-7, with 11 bases fitting TRBD1. Trimming at V came to 4 bases and at J to 1 base, leaving 3 bases not matched to a gene. This CDR3 has 15 residues. CDR3 sequence (DNA): TGTGCCAGCAGTTACGGGACAGGGGGATCCTACGAGCAGTACTTC. Protein: CASSYGTGGSYEQYF.

Only a few counts were recorded for this clonotype. The chain employs TRBV27 and TRBJ2-6; D uncertain. The germline gives CDR1 MNHEY, CDR2 SMNVEV (reference sequence). CDR3 length: 13 amino acids. V lost 5 bases, J lost 2 bases, and 4 bases lay in between. CDR3 protein: CASSKAGANVLTF. CDR3 DNA sequence: TGTGCCAGCAGTAAGGCTGGGGCCAACGTCCTGACTTTC.

There are a few counts of this clonotype. V and J are TRBV7-8 and TRBJ2-7; no reliable D call. V lost 5 bases to trimming and J lost 2 bases, with 22 bases between them. Germline V CDR1 and CDR2: SGHVS, FQNEAQ. CDR3 length: 17 amino acids. The CDR3 loop reads CASSLMGSIRSTYEQYF. In DNA form, the CDR3 reads TGTGCCAGCAGCCTAATGGGATCGATCCGATCTACCTACGAGCAGTACTTC. The full variable domain, its missing parts supplied by reference TRBV7-8 and TRBJ2-7, is GAGVSQSPRYKVAKRGQDVALRCDPISGHVSLFWYQQALGQGPEFLTYFQNEAQLDKSGLPSDRFFAERPEGSVSTLKIQRTQQEDSAVYLCASSLMGSIRSTYEQYFGPGTRLTVT.

There are many counts of this clonotype. The rearrangement joins TRBV5-1 to TRBJ1-6; D remains ambiguous. Germline assignment: CDR1 SGHRS and CDR2 YFSETQ. The germline V and J ends were trimmed by 4 bases and 4 bases, with 12 bases remaining between them. The CDR3 sequence is 15 residues long. The CDR3 nucleotides are TGCGCCAGCAGCCCGGAGTCGTCTTATAATTCACCCCTCCACTTT. Its protein product is CASSPESSYNSPLHF.

This clonotype was picked up many times. This sequence joins TRBV3-1 and TRBJ2-1; D may be TRBD2 (5 bases). Germline-derived CDR1 and CDR2 are LGHDT and YNNKEL (reference sequence). The V gene lost 1 base and the J gene lost 4 bases, with 11 bases spanning the gap. This CDR3 has 15 amino acids. The CDR3 coding sequence is TGTGCCAGCAGCCAAGGGAGAGGGTTGTACAATGAGCAGTTCTTC. Translating gives CASSQGRGLYNEQFF.

The genes are TRBV7-2 and TRBJ1-4; the D is unclear. Per germline, CDR1 SGHTA and CDR2 FQGNSA. CDR3 length: 14 residues. Trimming took 3 bases from V and 7 from J, leaving 12 bases between them. CDR3 region: CASSLGWPAEKLFF. The CDR3 DNA sequence: TGTGCCAGCAGCTTGGGCTGGCCCGCTGAAAAACTGTTTTTT.